Listed here are 17 T cell receptor beta chains from one sample, sequenced in a study of blood T cell repertoires in COVID-19. Sequencing was performed with immunoSEQ multiplex PCR; in TCRdb, only in-frame clones are kept and a portion is missing. The sample lists about 200,000 clones; approximately 81% were seen once. Input material: peripheral blood. These receptors were collected from a woman older than 75 with acute or convalescent COVID-19.

The chain links TRBV5-1 to TRBJ2-1; 10 bases are a match to TRBD2. Germline V gives CDR1 SGHRS, CDR2 YFSETQ. This CDR3 has 15 residues. With V trimmed by 4 bases and J by 5 bases, 6 bases remained unmatched. In DNA form, the CDR3 reads TGCGCCAGCAGCATAAGCGGGGGGGCCAACAATGAGCAGTTCTTC. This codes for CASSISGGANNEQFF.

CDR3 nucleotides: TGTGCCAGCATCCGACAGCCTGGAAACACCATATATTTT. Protein product: CASIRQPGNTIYF. The chain has TRBV7-2 and TRBJ1-3; perhaps TRBD1 as D (5 bases). The CDR3 is 13 amino acids. The germline V gene encodes CDR1 SGHTA and CDR2 FQGNSA. V was cut by 7 bases and J by 2 bases, with 9 bases left in between. Complete variable domain (other parts from reference TRBV7-2 and TRBJ1-3): GAGVSQSPSNKVTEKGKDVELRCDPISGHTALYWYRQSLGQGLEFLIYFQGNSAPDKSGLPSDRFSAERTGGSVSTLTIQRTQQEDSAVYLCASIRQPGNTIYFGEGSWLTVV.

The chain combines TRBV2 with TRBJ2-7; a possible D gene is TRBD1 (5 bases). In germline, CDR1 is SNHLY, CDR2 FYNNEI. The ends were cut back, 4 bases at V and 3 bases at J, with 10 bases in the middle. CDR3 size: 13 residues. CDR3 amino acids: CASSADSFYEQYF. CDR3 nucleotide sequence: TGTGCCAGCAGTGCAGACAGCTTCTACGAGCAGTACTTC.

For the CDR3, the DNA is TGTGCCAGCAGCTGGACAGGGGAAACGGGCTACACCTTC. This translates into CASSWTGETGYTF. The chain is built from TRBV7-9 and TRBJ1-2, with 9 bases identical to TRBD1. J was trimmed by 8 bases and V by 4 bases; bases with no gene match: 5. Germline lookup yields CDR1 SEHNR and CDR2 FQNEAQ (reference sequence). The CDR3 totals 13 residues.

This rearrangement joins TRBV10-3 to TRBJ1-3; 9 bases fit TRBD1. V lost 2 bases to trimming and J lost 3 bases; unmatched junction nucleotides: 8. The CDR3 runs 17 residues. CDR1 is ENHRY and CDR2 is SYGVKD in the germline V gene. In DNA form, the CDR3 reads TGTGCCATCAGTGAGAACGAGGGACAGGGAGGTGGAAACACCATATATTTT. Protein: CAISENEGQGGGNTIYF.

This clone was detected only a few times. The rearrangement joins TRBV6-6 to TRBJ1-1; D uncertain. The germline V gene encodes CDR1 MNHNY and CDR2 SVGAGI (reference sequence). The V end lost 6 bases, the J end lost 7 bases, and 6 bases lay between the germline ends. This CDR3 spans 10 amino acids. CDR3 sequence (DNA): TGTGCCAGCAGCTCTTATGAAGCTTTCTTT. Protein product: CASSSYEAFF.

The rearrangement uses TRBV5-4 and TRBJ2-7; 13 bases fit TRBD2. The CDR3 is 16 residues long. V was pared by 0 bases and J by 7 bases, with 7 bases of the junction left unmatched. Germline V gives CDR1 SGHNT, CDR2 YYREEE (reference sequence). CDR3 DNA sequence: TGTGCCAGCAGCTTGGCGGTCGGACTAGCGGGGGAAGAGCAGTACTTC. The encoded protein is CASSLAVGLAGEEQYF.

V usage is TRBV10-3 and J usage is TRBJ2-7, with 7 positions matching TRBD2. The CDR3 has 14 residues. The trim removed 0 bases at V and 3 bases at J, leaving 2 bases unmatched. Germline values: CDR1 ENHRY, CDR2 SYGVKD. The CDR3 sequence: CAISESGGNYEQYF. The CDR3 region has the DNA TGTGCCATCAGTGAGTCCGGGGGGAACTACGAGCAGTACTTC.

The gene calls are TRBV18 and TRBJ1-4; D not resolved. CDR1 KGHSH and CDR2 LQKENI come from the germline V gene. The ends were cut back, 0 bases at V and 3 bases at J, with 8 bases in the middle. There are 15 residues in the CDR3. CDR3 region: CASSPPGVANEKLFF. CDR3 nucleotide sequence: TGTGCCAGCTCACCACCAGGAGTTGCTAATGAAAAACTGTTTTTT.

This clone was counted a single time. The chain is built from TRBV5-1 and TRBJ2-1, with 10 positions matching TRBD2. Looked up from germline, CDR1 is SGHRS and CDR2 is YFSETQ. CDR3 length: 17 residues. The V gene end was trimmed by 4 bases and the J gene end by 4 bases; junction bases not matched to a gene: 11. CDR3 nucleotides: TGCGCCAGCAGCCTGGACGATAGTAGCGGGGGGTACAATGAGCAGTTCTTC. Translated: CASSLDDSSGGYNEQFF. The full variable domain, completed using reference TRBV5-1 and TRBJ2-1, is KAGVTQTPRYLIKTRGQQVTLSCSPISGHRSVSWYQQTPGQGLQFLFEYFSETQRNKGNFPGRFSGRQFSNSRSEMNVSTLELGDSALYLCASSLDDSSGGYNEQFFGPGTRLTVL.

The chain couples TRBV6-5 to TRBJ2-2; 7 nucleotides align to TRBD1. CDR3 length equals 14 residues. In germline, CDR1 is MNHEY, CDR2 SVGAGI. Trimming at V came to 8 bases and at J to 1 base, leaving 4 bases not matched to a gene. This CDR3 reads CASVWDRNTGELFF. The CDR3 region has the DNA TGTGCCAGCGTATGGGACAGGAACACCGGGGAGCTGTTTTTT.

The table lists this clone with a few counts. This chain joins TRBV7-9 and TRBJ1-1, with D perhaps TRBD1 (5 bases). Trimming took off 2 bases at V and 3 bases at J, with 13 bases between the two ends. There are 15 residues in the CDR3. The germline V gene has CDR1 SEHNR and CDR2 FQNEAQ (reference sequence). Written as DNA, the CDR3 is TGTGCCAGCAGCTTATTGTCAGGGAGGGACACTGAAGCTTTCTTT. Amino acid sequence: CASSLLSGRDTEAFF.

The V and J genes are TRBV5-5 and TRBJ2-2; the D is unclear. The V gene lost 7 bases and the J gene lost 1 base, with 5 bases spanning the gap. The length of the CDR3 is 12 residues. Per germline, CDR1 SGHKS and CDR2 YYEKEE (reference sequence). CDR3 in amino acids: CASGRNTGELFF. The CDR3 DNA reads TGTGCCAGCGGCAGGAACACCGGGGAGCTGTTTTTT.

A remark on this clone: An end of the junction does not agree with germline; a read error may underlie this. The rearrangement joins TRBV6-5 to TRBJ1-5; D is perhaps TRBD1 (5 bases). Per the germline V gene, CDR1 is MNHEY and CDR2 is SVGAGI. The CDR3 has 12 residues. CDR3 in DNA: TGCGGGAGTAGGGACGGAAATCAGCCCCAGCATTTT. This codes for CGSRDGNQPQHF.

V is TRBV5-1 and J is TRBJ1-3; D gene unclear. CDR3 length: 16 amino acids. Trimming cost V 4 bases and J 4 bases, with 18 bases left between them. CDR1 SGHRS and CDR2 YFSETQ come from the germline V gene. The CDR3 bases are TGCGCCAGCAGCCCCGACTCCGGCATGGAAGGAAACACCATATATTTT. Translation gives CASSPDSGMEGNTIYF.

This clone was observed a handful of times. V and J are TRBV4-1 and TRBJ1-5, with D perhaps TRBD1 (6 bases). The CDR3 totals 16 residues. Germline V gives CDR1 MGHRA, CDR2 YSYEKL. Trimming removed 4 bases at V and 0 bases at J, with 13 bases between. The chain's CDR3 is CASSLLGGLSNQPQHF. The CDR3 region has the DNA TGCGCCAGCAGCCTCCTCGGGGGGCTTAGCAATCAGCCCCAGCATTTT.

This chain's CDR3 is CASSYTGTDTQYF. For the CDR3, the DNA is TGTGCCAGCAGCTACACAGGGACAGATACGCAGTATTTT. This chain joins TRBV11-1 and TRBJ2-3; tentatively, D is TRBD1 (6 bases). The length of the CDR3 is 13 residues. V was cut by 4 bases and J by 3 bases, with 8 bases left in between. CDR1 is SGHAT and CDR2 is FQDESV in the germline V gene (reference sequence).